The source of this T cell receptor (beta chain) is a study of blood T cell repertoires in COVID-19. Study summary: The study drew acute and convalescent COVID-19 samples from the United States, Italy and Spain. The analysed material was cDNA or gDNA that came from T cells, B-cell-depleted T cells, or PBMCs.

This clone was seen more than once but under ten times. V was cut by 0 bases and J by 2 bases, with 17 bases left in between. CDR1 LNHNV and CDR2 YYDKDF come from the germline V gene (reference sequence). The CDR3 runs 17 residues. Authors' data handling: Estimation of nucleated cell counts was performed using reference gene primer amplification. Sequenced by immunoSEQ multiplex PCR; TCRdb stores in-frame clones only, minus some. From that table come the V and J calls and clone size; the DNA was used to work out D and trimming. Here the sample spans tens of thousands of clones, more than 75% being singletons.

The sequenced sample was peripheral blood. The receptor was derived from a woman at least 80 years old with active COVID-19. This chain joins TRBV15 and TRBJ2-7; D may be TRBD2 (6 bases). DNA for the CDR3: TGTGCCACCAGCAGAGATAAAGGCAGCGGGTCTACCTACGAGCAGTACTTC. Translated, it gives CATSRDKGSGSTYEQYF.